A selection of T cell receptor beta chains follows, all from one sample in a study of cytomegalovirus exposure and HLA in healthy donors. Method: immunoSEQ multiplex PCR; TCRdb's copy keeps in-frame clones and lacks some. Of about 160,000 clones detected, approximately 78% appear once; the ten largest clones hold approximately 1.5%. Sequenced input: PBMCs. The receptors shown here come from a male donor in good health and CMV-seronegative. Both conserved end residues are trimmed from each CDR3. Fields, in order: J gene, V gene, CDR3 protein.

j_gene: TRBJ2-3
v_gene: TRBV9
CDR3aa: ASSVGVSGGVTDTQY

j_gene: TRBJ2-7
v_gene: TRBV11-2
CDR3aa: ASSLGRDRAYEQY

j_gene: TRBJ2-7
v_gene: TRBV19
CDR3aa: ASSPDRDKLYEQY

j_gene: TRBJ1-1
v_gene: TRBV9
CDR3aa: ASSTGTPNTEAF

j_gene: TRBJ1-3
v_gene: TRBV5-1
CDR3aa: ASSPYTGTVSGNTIY

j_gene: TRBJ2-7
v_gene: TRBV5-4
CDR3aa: ASSWDRGSYEQY

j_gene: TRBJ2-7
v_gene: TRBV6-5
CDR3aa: ASSGQGAGEQY

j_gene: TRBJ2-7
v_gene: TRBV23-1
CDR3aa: ASSQSIRQISYEQY

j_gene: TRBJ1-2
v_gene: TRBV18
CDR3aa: ASSPRERGGFYGYT

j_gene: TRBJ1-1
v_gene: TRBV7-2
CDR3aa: ASSEDRGGEAF

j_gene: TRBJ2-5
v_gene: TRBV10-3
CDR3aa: AISGGTDPGETQY

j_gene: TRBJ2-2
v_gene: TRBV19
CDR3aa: ASSGLAGLVTGELF

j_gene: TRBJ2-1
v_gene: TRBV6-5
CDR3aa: ASNRLAGVHEQF

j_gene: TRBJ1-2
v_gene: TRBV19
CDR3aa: ASSIGQGDGYT

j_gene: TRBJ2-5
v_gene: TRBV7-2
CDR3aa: ASSFSGRRGETQY

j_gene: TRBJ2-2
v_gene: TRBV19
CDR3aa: ASTHLFRDRSTGELF

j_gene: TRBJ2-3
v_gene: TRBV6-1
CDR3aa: ASSGSTSGTDTQY

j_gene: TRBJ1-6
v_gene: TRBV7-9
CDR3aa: ASSSPTGANSPLH

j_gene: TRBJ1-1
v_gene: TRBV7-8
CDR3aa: ASSPGETEAF

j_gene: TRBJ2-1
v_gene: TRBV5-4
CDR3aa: ASSLGYYNEQF

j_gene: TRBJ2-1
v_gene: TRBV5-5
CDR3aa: ASSSQRGGYNEQF

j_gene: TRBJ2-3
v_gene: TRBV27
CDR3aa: ASSFTGTDTQY

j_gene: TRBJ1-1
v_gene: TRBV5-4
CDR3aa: ASSHPGGLDTEAF

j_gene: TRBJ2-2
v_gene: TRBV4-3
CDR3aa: ASSQVGVTGELF

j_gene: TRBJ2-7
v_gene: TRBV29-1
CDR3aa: SVGTLAREQY

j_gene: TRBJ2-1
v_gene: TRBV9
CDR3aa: ASSARDRGSWEQF

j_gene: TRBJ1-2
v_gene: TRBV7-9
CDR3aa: ASKKAPGQGGGYT

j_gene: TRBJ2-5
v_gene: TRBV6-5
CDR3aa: ASSPNGGGQETQY

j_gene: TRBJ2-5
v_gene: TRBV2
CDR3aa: ASSEWTPEATQY

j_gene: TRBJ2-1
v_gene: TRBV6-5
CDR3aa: ASSSHGVAGYNEQF

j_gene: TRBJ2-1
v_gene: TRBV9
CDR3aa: ASSVGQLNEQF

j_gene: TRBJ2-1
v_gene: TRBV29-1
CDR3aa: SVKFSYNEQF

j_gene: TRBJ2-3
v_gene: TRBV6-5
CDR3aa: ASSSRDRGADTQY

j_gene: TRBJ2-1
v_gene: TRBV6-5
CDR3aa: ASSAPGLGLKEQF

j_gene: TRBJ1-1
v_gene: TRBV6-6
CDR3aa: ASSRQEYTEAF

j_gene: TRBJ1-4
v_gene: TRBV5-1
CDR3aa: ASSEGPTGVTEKLF

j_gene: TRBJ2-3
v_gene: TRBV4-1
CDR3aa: ASSGAGGYTDTQY

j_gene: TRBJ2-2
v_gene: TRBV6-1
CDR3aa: ASRLVAGELF

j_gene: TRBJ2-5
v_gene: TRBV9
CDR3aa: ASSPGGVLLEQY

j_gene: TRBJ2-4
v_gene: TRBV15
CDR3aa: ATSRDRVDIQY

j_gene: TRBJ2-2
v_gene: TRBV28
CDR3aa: ASSFHPGWLTGVRTGELF

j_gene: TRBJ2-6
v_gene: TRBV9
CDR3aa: ASSGSGRGGGGANVLT

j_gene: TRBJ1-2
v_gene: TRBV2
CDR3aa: ASSERSGRLDGYT

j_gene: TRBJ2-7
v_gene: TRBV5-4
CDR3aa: ASSKDNHEQY

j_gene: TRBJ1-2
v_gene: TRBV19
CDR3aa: ASTPSPNYGYT

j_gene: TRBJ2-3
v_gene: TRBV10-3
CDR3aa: AVAGGADTQY

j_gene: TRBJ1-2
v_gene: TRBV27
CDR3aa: ASSGGDGGARIVGYT

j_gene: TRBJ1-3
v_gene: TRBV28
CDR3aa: ASSWGWRGSGNTIY

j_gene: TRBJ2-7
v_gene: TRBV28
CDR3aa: ASSLWRERAYEQY

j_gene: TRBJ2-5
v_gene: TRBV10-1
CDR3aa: ASKRDTGQETQY

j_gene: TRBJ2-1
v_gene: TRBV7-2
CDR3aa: ASSLASGRYNEQF

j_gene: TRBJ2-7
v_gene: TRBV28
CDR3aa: ASSLTSGRTYEQY

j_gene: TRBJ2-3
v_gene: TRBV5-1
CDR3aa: ASSLVAGTTDTQY

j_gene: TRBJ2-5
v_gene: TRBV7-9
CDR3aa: ASSLGRTSVQETQY

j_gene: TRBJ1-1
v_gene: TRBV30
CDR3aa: ARTGGWNTEAF

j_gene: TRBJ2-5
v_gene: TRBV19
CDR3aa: ASSIGLGGGAPGAQY

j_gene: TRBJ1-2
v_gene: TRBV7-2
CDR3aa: ASSLGGQVSYGYT

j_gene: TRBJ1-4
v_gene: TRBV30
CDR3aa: AWSVSGAGEKLF

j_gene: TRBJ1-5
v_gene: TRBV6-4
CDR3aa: ASSLVGGAPQH